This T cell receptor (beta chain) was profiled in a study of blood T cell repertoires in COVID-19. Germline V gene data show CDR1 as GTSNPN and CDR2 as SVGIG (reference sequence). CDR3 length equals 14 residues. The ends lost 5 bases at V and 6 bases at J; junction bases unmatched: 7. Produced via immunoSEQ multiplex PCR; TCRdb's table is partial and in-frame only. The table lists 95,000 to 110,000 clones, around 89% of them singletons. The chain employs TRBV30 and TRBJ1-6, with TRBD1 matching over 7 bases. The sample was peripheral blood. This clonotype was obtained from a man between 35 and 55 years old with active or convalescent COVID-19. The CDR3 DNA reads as TGTGCCTGGGGGGACGAGGGGGCTAATTCACCCCTCCACTTT. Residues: CAWGDEGANSPLHF. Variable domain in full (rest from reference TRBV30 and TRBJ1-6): SQTIHQWPATLVQPVGSPLSLECTVEGTSNPNLYWYRQAAGRGLQLLFYSVGIGQISSEVPQNLSASRPQDRQFILSSKKLLLSDSGFYLCAWGDEGANSPLHFGNGTRLTVT.